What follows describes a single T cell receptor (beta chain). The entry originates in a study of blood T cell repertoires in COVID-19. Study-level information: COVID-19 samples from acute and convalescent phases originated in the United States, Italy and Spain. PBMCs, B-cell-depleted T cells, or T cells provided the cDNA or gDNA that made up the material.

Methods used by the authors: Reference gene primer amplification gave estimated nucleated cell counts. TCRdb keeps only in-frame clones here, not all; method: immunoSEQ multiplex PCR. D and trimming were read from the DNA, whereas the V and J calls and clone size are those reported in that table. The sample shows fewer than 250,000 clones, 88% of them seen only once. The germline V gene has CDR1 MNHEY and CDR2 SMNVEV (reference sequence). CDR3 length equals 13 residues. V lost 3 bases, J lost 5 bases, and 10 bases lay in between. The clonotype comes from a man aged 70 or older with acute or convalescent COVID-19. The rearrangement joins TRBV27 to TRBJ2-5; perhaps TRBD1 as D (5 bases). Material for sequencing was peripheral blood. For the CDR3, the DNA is TGTGCCAGCAGTTTGAGATGGGGCGAGACCCAGTACTTC. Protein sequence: CASSLRWGETQYF.